This T cell receptor (beta chain) is from a study of Ad26.COV2.S vaccination and SARS-CoV-2 variants. Study overall: This donor came from the COV1001 trial of Ad26.COV2.S. Intramuscular Ad26.COV2.S doses were given once or twice, 56 days apart.

Treatment of the sample: some 20 received Ad26.COV2.S at low or high dose, single or two shots; about 5 received placebo; per-sample allocation not given. The samples date from day 63 after the first vaccine or placebo injection. An Ad26 vector expressing Wuhan-strain SARS-CoV-2 spike served as the vaccine. Looked up from germline, CDR1 is SEHNR and CDR2 is FQNEAQ (reference sequence). V shed 3 bases and J shed 6 bases, with 6 bases lying between them. The length of the CDR3 is 12 residues. Clones were read by immunoSEQ multiplex PCR, and TCRdb kept only the in-frame ones, dropping some. The table has roughly 500,000 clones, roughly 89% seen once.

The chain carries TRBV7-9 and TRBJ1-5; D perhaps matches TRBD1 (5 bases). Specimen: peripheral blood, collected in a trial of Ad26.COV2.S vaccine versus placebo. This TCR was sampled from a person between 18 and 59 years old who received the Ad26.COV2.S COVID-19 vaccine or a placebo. The CDR3 bases are TGTGCCAGCAGCTTGGACATTCAGCCCCAGCATTTT. Encoded protein: CASSLDIQPQHF.